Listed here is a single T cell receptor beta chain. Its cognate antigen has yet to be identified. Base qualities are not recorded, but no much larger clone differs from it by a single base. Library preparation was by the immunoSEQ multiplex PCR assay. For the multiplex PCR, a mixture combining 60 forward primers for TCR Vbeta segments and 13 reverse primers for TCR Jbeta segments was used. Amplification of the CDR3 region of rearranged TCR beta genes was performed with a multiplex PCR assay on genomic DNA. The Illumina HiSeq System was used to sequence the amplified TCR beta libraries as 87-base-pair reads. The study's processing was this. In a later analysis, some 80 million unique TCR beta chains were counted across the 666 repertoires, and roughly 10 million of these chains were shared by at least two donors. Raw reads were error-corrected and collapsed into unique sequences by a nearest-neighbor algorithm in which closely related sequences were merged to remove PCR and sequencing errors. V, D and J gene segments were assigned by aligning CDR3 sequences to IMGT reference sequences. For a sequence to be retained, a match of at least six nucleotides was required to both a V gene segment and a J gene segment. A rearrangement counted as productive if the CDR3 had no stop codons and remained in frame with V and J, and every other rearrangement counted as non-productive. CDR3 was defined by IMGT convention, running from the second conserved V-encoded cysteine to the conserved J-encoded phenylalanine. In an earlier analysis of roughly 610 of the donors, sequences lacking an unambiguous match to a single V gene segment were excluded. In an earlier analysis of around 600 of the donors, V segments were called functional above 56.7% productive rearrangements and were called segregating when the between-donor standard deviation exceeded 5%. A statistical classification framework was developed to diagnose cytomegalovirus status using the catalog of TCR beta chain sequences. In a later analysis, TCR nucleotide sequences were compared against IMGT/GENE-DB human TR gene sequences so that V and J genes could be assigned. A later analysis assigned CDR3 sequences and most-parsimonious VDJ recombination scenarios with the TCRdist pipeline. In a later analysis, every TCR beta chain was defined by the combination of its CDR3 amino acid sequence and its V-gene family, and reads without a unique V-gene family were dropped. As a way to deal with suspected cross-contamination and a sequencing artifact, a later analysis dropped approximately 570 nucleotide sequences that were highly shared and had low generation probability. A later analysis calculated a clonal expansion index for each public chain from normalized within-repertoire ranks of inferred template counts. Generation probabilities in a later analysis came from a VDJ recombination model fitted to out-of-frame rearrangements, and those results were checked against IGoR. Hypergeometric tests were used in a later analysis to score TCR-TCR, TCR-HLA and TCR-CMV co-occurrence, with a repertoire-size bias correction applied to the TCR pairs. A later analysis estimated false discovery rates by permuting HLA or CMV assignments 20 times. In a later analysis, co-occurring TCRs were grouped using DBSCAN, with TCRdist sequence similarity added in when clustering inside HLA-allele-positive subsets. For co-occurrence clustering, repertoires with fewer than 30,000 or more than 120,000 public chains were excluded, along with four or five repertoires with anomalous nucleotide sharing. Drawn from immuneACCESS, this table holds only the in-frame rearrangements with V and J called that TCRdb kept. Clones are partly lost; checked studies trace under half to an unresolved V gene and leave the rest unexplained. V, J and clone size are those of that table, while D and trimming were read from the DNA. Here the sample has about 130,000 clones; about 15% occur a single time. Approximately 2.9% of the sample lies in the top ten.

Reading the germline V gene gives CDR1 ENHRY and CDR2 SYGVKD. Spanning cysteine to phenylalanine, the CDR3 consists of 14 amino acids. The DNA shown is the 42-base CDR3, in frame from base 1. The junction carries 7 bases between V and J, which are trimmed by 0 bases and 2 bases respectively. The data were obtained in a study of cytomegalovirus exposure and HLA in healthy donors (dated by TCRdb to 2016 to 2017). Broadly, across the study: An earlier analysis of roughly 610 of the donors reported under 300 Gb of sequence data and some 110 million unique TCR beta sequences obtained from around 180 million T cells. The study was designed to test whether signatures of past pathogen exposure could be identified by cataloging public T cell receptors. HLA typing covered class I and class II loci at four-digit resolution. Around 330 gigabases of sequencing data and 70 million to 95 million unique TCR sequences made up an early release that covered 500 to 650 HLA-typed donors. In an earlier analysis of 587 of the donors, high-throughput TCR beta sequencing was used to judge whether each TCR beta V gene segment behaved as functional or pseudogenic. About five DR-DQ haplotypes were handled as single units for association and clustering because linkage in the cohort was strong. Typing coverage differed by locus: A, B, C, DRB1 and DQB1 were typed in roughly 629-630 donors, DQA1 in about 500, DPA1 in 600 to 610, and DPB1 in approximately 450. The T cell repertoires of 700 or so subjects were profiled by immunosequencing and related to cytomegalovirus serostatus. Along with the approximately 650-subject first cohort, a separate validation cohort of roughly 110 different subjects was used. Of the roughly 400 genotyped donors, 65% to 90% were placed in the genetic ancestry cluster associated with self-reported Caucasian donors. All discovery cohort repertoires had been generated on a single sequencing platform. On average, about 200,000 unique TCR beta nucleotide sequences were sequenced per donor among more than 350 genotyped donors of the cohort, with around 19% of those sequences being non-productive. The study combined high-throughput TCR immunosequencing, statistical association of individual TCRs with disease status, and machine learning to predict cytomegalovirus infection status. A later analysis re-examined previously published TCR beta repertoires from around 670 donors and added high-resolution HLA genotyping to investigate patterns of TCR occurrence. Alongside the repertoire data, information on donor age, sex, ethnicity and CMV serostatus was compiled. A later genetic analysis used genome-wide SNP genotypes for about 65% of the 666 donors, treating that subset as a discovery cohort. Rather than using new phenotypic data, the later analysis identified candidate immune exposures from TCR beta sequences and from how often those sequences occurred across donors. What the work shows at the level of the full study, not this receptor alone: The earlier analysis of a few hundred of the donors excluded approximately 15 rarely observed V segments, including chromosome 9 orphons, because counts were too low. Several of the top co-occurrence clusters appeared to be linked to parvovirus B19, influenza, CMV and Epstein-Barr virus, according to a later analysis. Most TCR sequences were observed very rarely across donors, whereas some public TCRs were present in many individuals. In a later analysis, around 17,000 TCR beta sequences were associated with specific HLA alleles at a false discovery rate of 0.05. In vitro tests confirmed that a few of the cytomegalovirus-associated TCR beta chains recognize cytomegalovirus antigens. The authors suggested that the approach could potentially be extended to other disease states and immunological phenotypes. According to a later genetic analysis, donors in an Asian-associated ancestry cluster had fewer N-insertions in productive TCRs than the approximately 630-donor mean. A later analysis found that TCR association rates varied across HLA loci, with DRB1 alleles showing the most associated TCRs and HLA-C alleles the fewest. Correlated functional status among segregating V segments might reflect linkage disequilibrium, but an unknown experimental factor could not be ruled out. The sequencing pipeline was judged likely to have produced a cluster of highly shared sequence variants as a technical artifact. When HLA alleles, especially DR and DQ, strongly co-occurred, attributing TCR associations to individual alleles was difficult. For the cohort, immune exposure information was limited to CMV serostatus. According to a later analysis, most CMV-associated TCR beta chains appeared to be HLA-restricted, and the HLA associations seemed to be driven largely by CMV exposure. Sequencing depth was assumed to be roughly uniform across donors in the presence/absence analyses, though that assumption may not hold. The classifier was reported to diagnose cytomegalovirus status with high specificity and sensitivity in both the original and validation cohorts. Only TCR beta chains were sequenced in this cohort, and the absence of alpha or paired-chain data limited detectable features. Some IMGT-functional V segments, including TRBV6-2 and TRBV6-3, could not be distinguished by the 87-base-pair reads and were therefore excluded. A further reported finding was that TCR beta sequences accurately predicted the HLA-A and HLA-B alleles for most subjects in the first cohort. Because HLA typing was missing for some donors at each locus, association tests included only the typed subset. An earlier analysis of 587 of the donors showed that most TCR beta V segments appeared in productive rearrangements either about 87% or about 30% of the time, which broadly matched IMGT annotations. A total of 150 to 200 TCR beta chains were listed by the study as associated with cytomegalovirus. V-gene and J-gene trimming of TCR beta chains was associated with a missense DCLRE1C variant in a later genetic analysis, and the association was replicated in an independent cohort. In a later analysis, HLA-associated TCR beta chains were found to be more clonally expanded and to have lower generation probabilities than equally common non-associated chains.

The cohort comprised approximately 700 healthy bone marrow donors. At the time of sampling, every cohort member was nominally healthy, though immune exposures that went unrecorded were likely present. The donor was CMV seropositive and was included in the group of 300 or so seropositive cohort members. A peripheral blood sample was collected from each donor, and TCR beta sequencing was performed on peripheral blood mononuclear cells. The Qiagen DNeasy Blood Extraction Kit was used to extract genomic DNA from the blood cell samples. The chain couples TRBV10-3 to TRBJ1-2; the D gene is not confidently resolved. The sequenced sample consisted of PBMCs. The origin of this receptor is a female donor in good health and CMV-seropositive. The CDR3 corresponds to CAISESQENYGYTF. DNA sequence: TGTGCCATCAGTGAGTCGCAGGAAAACTATGGCTACACCTTC.